This T cell receptor (beta chain) was sequenced for a study of blood T cell repertoires in COVID-19. Study-level information: In each case, the material was cDNA or gDNA derived from T cells, B-cell-depleted T cells, or PBMCs.

V was shortened by 7 bases and J by 2 bases, with 14 bases between the two germline ends. This CDR3 contains 15 residues. In germline, CDR1 is LNHDA, CDR2 SQIVND (reference sequence). Sequencing was performed with immunoSEQ multiplex PCR; in TCRdb, only in-frame clones are kept and a portion is missing. The sample holds nearly 350,000 clones, about 90% seen once. This receptor was identified in a woman younger than 45 who had recovered from COVID-19. This chain joins TRBV19 and TRBJ2-2; a possible D gene is TRBD1 (6 bases). The sequenced sample consisted of PBMCs or T cells enriched from blood (not recorded which). CDR3 nucleotides: TGTGCCAGTATTAAGCAGGGGCGAAACACCGGGGAGCTGTTTTTT. Translated: CASIKQGRNTGELFF.